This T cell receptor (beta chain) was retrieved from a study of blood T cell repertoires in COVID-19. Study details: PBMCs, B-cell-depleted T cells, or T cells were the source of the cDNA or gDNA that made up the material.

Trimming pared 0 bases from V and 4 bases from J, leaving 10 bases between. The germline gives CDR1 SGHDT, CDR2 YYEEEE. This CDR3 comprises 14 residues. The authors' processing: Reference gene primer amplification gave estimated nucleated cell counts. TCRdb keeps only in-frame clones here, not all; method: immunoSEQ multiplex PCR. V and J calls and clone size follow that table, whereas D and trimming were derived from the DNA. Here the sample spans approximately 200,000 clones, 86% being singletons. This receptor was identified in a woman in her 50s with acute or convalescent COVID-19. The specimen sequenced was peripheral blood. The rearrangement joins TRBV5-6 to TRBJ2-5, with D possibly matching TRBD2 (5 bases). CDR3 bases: TGTGCCAGCAGCTTGGTGCCAGGAGGAGAGACCCAGTACTTC. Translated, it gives CASSLVPGGETQYF.